This T cell receptor beta chain was documented in a study of response to subunit inactivated influenza vaccine (dated by TCRdb to 2017 to 2018). Regarding the complete study: To follow how T cells responded to a trivalent subunit inactivated influenza vaccine, the researchers relied on deep quantitative profiling of the T cell receptor repertoire. Results the study describes overall, beyond this receptor: The authors proposed that each seasonal influenza vaccination may bring in only a limited number of new T cells.

The library was built by means of RT-PCR. For sequencing, an Illumina HiSeq 2500 was employed. The public reads were reprocessed in TCRdb via fastp at Q25 and MiXCR, keeping in-frame beta chains. Rows with a matching CDR3 protein are joined into one entry that keeps the most common DNA and genes. This sample gives a few hundred thousand distinct CDR3 sequences in total; roughly 7.9% of them show up just once. The biggest ten clones account for around 13% of the sample. Worth noting for this clonotype: The antigen it recognizes is unknown. It has no much larger one-base neighbor in the sample; base qualities were not kept.

Between the V and J ends, shortened by 5 bases and 0 bases respectively, the junction contains 14 bases. Via the germline V gene, CDR1 is MDHEN and CDR2 SYDVKM. The CDR3 covers 17 residues, taking in both the cysteine and the phenylalanine. CDR3 DNA is the only sequence kept; it has 51 bases, read in frame from the first base. The sequence links TRBV28 to TRBJ2-6, with the D gene uncertain. The sample was PBMCs from blood, taken approximately 25 months after vaccination. The sequence was collected from a man aged 50-75 years who received an inactivated influenza vaccine. Donor details come from another sample of the same person, matched by shared clones. The nucleotides are TGTGCCAGCAGTCCCCCCCCAGAGATCTCTGGGGCCAACGTCCTGACTTTC. Translated, this gives CASSPPPEISGANVLTF.